Following are 14 T cell receptor beta chains from one sample sequenced in a study of T cells after posttransplantation cyclophosphamide. Treatment was busulfan-fludarabine conditioning, a marrow graft, and cyclophosphamide on days +3 and +4. Here immunoSEQ multiplex PCR was the method, and the copy in TCRdb shows in-frame clones only, minus some. In the table there are 15,000 to 20,000 clones, roughly 80% of which are singletons. Sequenced here: CD8+ T cells sorted from PBMCs, sampled roughly 250 weeks after a stem cell transplant with posttransplant cyclophosphamide. The receptors here all came from a female patient in her forties or fifties who received an allogeneic stem cell transplant from a related donor, was CMV-positive, and had no GVHD. Some T cells may be the graft donor's.

The chain links TRBV7-8 to TRBJ1-1, with a possible D match to TRBD1 (6 bases). CDR1 and CDR2 from the germline V gene are SGHVS and FQNEAQ. There are 15 residues in the CDR3. The V and J ends lost 4 bases and 3 bases respectively, with 15 bases between them. In DNA, the CDR3 is TGTGCCAGCAGCTGGGGGGGCTGGGCAGACACTGAAGCTTTCTTT. Protein product: CASSWGGWADTEAFF.

The chain is built from TRBV6-5 and TRBJ2-2, with D possibly TRBD2 on 5 matching bases. The germline V and J ends were trimmed by 4 bases and 6 bases, with 15 bases remaining between them. CDR3 length: 15 amino acids. CDR1 is MNHEY and CDR2 is SVGAGI in the germline V gene. The CDR3: CASSSRDPIPGELFF. The CDR3 DNA follows: TGTGCCAGCAGTTCCCGGGATCCTATCCCCGGGGAGCTGTTTTTT.

The chain has TRBV4-1 and TRBJ1-2, with 9 nucleotides matching TRBD1. Germline lookup yields CDR1 MGHRA and CDR2 YSYEKL. The CDR3 is 17 amino acids. J lost 5 bases, V lost 1 base, and 11 bases had no gene match. CDR3 residues: CASSQGLGQGLLYGYTF. CDR3 coding DNA: TGCGCCAGCAGCCAAGGCTTGGGACAGGGTCTTTTGTATGGCTACACCTTC.

The rearrangement uses TRBV20-1 and TRBJ2-1; D is ambiguous. There are 11 residues in the CDR3. Germline V gives CDR1 DFQATT, CDR2 SNEGSKA (reference sequence). Trimming left V 4 bases short and J 3 bases short, with 4 bases between. CDR3 coding DNA: TGCAGTGCTACTATCTACAATGAGCAGTTCTTC. As protein: CSATIYNEQFF.

The chain carries TRBV28 and TRBJ2-1; 8 bases align to TRBD1. CDR1 MDHEN and CDR2 SYDVKM come from the germline V gene. The CDR3 runs 17 residues. Germline trimming cut 5 bases from V and 2 bases from J; bases unmatched to any gene: 11. The CDR3 sequence: CASSRTGSALAYNEQFF. CDR3 sequence (DNA): TGTGCCAGCAGTCGGACAGGGAGTGCCTTAGCCTACAATGAGCAGTTCTTC.

This clone is hyperexpanded. The V and J genes are TRBV10-1 and TRBJ2-7, with TRBD1 matching over 7 bases. V was pared by 6 bases and J by 6 bases, with 11 bases of the junction left unmatched. Germline CDR1 WNHNN, CDR2 SYGVQD (reference sequence). This CDR3 contains 14 residues. The CDR3 here is CASRENGQACEQYF. As DNA, the CDR3 is TGCGCCAGCAGGGAAAACGGACAGGCCTGCGAGCAGTACTTC.

This clone was detected a few times. The genes are TRBV28 and TRBJ1-5; 11 nucleotides agree with TRBD1. Germline V gives CDR1 MDHEN, CDR2 SYDVKM. Trimming at V came to 4 bases and at J to 7 bases, leaving 6 bases not matched to a gene. CDR3 length: 15 residues. Written as DNA, the CDR3 is TGTGCCAGCAGTTGGGGGGACAGGGGGTTCCAGCCCCAGCATTTT. Translated, it gives CASSWGDRGFQPQHF.

The V call is TRBV7-3, the J call TRBJ2-1; 8 positions match TRBD2. The CDR3 runs 14 residues. With 1 base clipped from V and 6 bases from J, the junction kept 2 bases outside the gene matches. CDR1 is SGHTA, CDR2 FQGTGA, per germline. The CDR3 DNA is TGTGCCAGCAGCTTAAACCGGGGGGGCAATGAGCAGTTCTTC. Encoded protein: CASSLNRGGNEQFF.

This clone has a handful of counts. The chain recombines TRBV7-9 with TRBJ2-7; 7 bases are a match to TRBD2. Trimming took 5 bases from V and 5 from J; bases not matched to a gene: 6. Per germline, CDR1 SEHNR and CDR2 FQNEAQ (reference sequence). This CDR3 is built from 13 residues. The CDR3 bases are TGTGCCAGCAGCCAATGGGGGGGAGACGAGCAGTACTTC. Amino acid sequence: CASSQWGGDEQYF.

This clone was seen only a few times. The genes are TRBV5-6 and TRBJ2-3, with 7 bases aligning to TRBD2. This CDR3 is built from 16 residues. Germline lookup yields CDR1 SGHDT and CDR2 YYEEEE. V lost 0 bases, J lost 5 bases, and 9 bases stayed unmatched. As DNA, the CDR3 is TGTGCCAGCAGCTTGGGCGCGCGCGGGGGTGGAGATACGCAGTATTTT. As protein: CASSLGARGGGDTQYF.

The chain has TRBV5-1 and TRBJ2-7; 14 bases agree with TRBD2. The CDR3 has 16 amino acids. The V gene end was trimmed by 4 bases and the J gene end by 2 bases; junction bases not matched to a gene: 5. Germline V CDR1 and CDR2: SGHRS, YFSETQ. The CDR3 nucleotides are TGCGCCAGCAGCCCGGGACTAGCGGGGGCCGCCTACGAGCAGTACTTC. As protein: CASSPGLAGAAYEQYF.

V usage is TRBV19 and J usage is TRBJ1-5; tentative D call: TRBD1 (6 bases). From germline, CDR1 is LNHDA and CDR2 SQIVND (reference sequence). The germline V and J ends were trimmed by 5 bases and 0 bases, with 17 bases remaining between them. The CDR3 has 17 residues. The CDR3 is CASSFPGTCYSNQPQHF. The CDR3 DNA is TGTGCCAGTAGTTTCCCCGGGACATGCTATAGCAATCAGCCCCAGCATTTT. The entire variable domain, with the rest obtained from reference TRBV19 and TRBJ1-5, is as follows: DGGITQSPKYLFRKEGQNVTLSCEQNLNHDAMYWYRQDPGQGLRLIYYSQIVNDFQKGDIAEGYSVSREKKESFPLTVTSAQKNPTAFYLCASSFPGTCYSNQPQHFGDGTRLSIL.

CDR3 in DNA: TGTGCCAGCAGCCTTCTAACAGGGGACGAGCAGTACTTC. As protein: CASSLLTGDEQYF. V is TRBV7-9 and J is TRBJ2-7, with TRBD1 identical over 7 bases. Germline V gene lookup returns CDR1 SEHNR and CDR2 FQNEAQ (reference sequence). The CDR3 runs 13 residues. With V trimmed by 5 bases and J by 5 bases, 6 bases remained unmatched.

The genes are TRBV6-5 and TRBJ2-1; 9 nucleotides agree with TRBD2. With 3 bases clipped from V and 7 bases from J, the junction kept 7 bases outside the gene matches. The CDR3 consists of 15 residues. The V gene's germline CDR1 is MNHEY and CDR2 SVGAGI. In nucleotides, the CDR3 is TGTGCCAGCAGTTATGCCAGCGGGGGGCCAAATGAGCAGTTCTTC. Its protein is CASSYASGGPNEQFF.